Listed here are 28 T cell receptor beta chains from one sample, sequenced in a study of shared clonotypes between healthy human individuals. Generated by immunoSEQ multiplex PCR, the TCRdb table keeps only in-frame clones and is missing some. The repertoire has about 2 million clones, roughly 96% of them found once; the top ten carry 0.1% to 0.15%. The sequenced sample consisted of naive CD4+ T cells sorted from blood. Subset in this sample: CD45RA+ positively selected. The receptors were sampled from a young man in good health.

This chain links TRBV6-6 with TRBJ1-2; D possibly corresponds to TRBD1 (6 bases). The CDR3 has 14 amino acids. Germline values: CDR1 MNHNY, CDR2 SVGAGI (reference sequence). Deletions cut 7 bases from V and 4 bases from J, with 16 bases between. CDR3 amino acids: CASTQQQGGYGYTF. DNA of the CDR3: TGTGCCAGCACCCAGCAACAGGGAGGCTATGGCTACACCTTC.

About this clone: Within the sample, other DNA sequences also encode this same CDR3. This chain links TRBV4-1 with TRBJ2-1; 12 nucleotides line up with TRBD2. CDR3 size: 14 residues. Per the germline V gene, CDR1 is MGHRA and CDR2 is YSYEKL. Unmatched junction bases numbered 0, after V lost 3 bases and J lost 6 bases. The CDR3 DNA reads TGCGCCAGCAGCCAGGGACTAGCGGGCAATGAGCAGTTCTTC. Translating it yields CASSQGLAGNEQFF.

The chain uses TRBV30 and TRBJ1-3; D remains ambiguous. Germline V CDR1 and CDR2: GTSNPN, SVGIG (reference sequence). This CDR3 is 13 amino acids long. V was clipped by 7 bases and J by 4 bases, with 14 bases between them. The CDR3 spells CASHRQAGNTIYF. The CDR3, as DNA: TGTGCCTCCCATCGGCAGGCGGGAAACACCATATATTTT.

J is TRBJ2-3 and V is TRBV7-9; D possibly matches TRBD1 or TRBD2 (5 bases each). The CDR3 length is 15 residues. The V gene's germline CDR1 is SEHNR and CDR2 FQNEAQ (reference sequence). V lost 5 bases, J lost 5 bases, and 17 bases lay in between. DNA for the CDR3: TGTGCCAGCAGCCTCGGGCTCGGGGCCGGAGATACGCAGTATTTT. Its protein product is CASSLGLGAGDTQYF.

The V gene is TRBV6-1, the J gene TRBJ1-5; 7 bases are shared with TRBD1. There are 13 residues in the CDR3. Per germline, CDR1 MNHNS and CDR2 SASEGT. V was pared by 8 bases and J by 6 bases, with 7 bases of the junction left unmatched. CDR3 loop: CASAQGPGQPQHF. CDR3 nucleotide sequence: TGTGCCAGCGCACAGGGGCCTGGTCAGCCCCAGCATTTT.

The V call is TRBV10-3, the J call TRBJ2-1, with D perhaps TRBD1 (6 bases). The germline V gene has CDR1 ENHRY and CDR2 SYGVKD. The CDR3 spans 15 residues. V was pared by 7 bases and J by 5 bases, with 18 bases between. In DNA form, the CDR3 reads TGTGCCATCACGCGCGGGCAGGGGATCAACAATGAGCAGTTCTTC. Its translation is CAITRGQGINNEQFF.

This clone occurred once. The rearrangement joins TRBV2 to TRBJ1-4, with 7 positions matching TRBD1. Trimming took 7 bases from V and 0 from J; bases not matched to a gene: 2. Germline V CDR1 and CDR2: SNHLY, FYNNEI. The CDR3 totals 14 residues. The CDR3: CASMGQTTNEKLFF. The CDR3 DNA is TGTGCCAGCATGGGACAGACAACTAATGAAAAACTGTTTTTT.

This chain links TRBV6-5 with TRBJ1-1; D is unresolved. The CDR3 covers 13 residues. Germline V lookup: CDR1 MNHEY, CDR2 SVGAGI. The V end lost 8 bases, the J end lost 0 bases, and 10 bases lay between the germline ends. CDR3 DNA sequence: TGTGCCAGCCGCGAGGGTTTGAACACTGAAGCTTTCTTT. It specifies CASREGLNTEAFF.

The chain combines TRBV18 with TRBJ2-2; no definite D call. Germline-derived CDR1 and CDR2 are KGHSH and LQKENI. The CDR3 has 17 residues. V shed 2 bases and J shed 3 bases, with 16 bases lying between them. The DNA for the CDR3 is TGTGCCAGCTCACCATCAATCTGGGGATACGACACCGGGGAGCTGTTTTTT. Translating gives CASSPSIWGYDTGELFF.

The CDR3 loop is CASSRTSGKGWTQYF. The CDR3 DNA reads TGTGCCAGCAGTCGGACTAGCGGGAAGGGTTGGACCCAGTACTTC. The V and J genes are TRBV28 and TRBJ2-5, with 12 bases that match TRBD2. Germline V gives CDR1 MDHEN, CDR2 SYDVKM. The ends lost 5 bases at V and 7 bases at J; junction bases unmatched: 8. The CDR3 consists of 15 residues.

The chain is built from TRBV27 and TRBJ1-1; TRBD1 agrees at 7 bases. Germline CDR1 reads MNHEY; CDR2 reads SMNVEV (reference sequence). The CDR3 loop spans 16 amino acids. Trimming at V came to 3 bases and at J to 0 bases, leaving 7 bases not matched to a gene. The CDR3 spells CASSFRQGGMNTEAFF. The CDR3, as DNA: TGTGCCAGCAGTTTTCGACAGGGTGGCATGAACACTGAAGCTTTCTTT.

The chain couples TRBV27 to TRBJ1-4; 7 nucleotides match TRBD1. CDR1 is MNHEY and CDR2 is SMNVEV in the germline V gene (reference sequence). V gave up 6 bases and J gave up 0 bases; unmatched junction bases: 4. This CDR3 has 15 amino acids. The CDR3 sequence: CASSRTGATNEKLFF. The CDR3 nucleotides read TGTGCCAGCAGCCGTACAGGGGCAACTAATGAAAAACTGTTTTTT.

The chain employs TRBV6-5 and TRBJ2-5; D gene ambiguous. Germline values: CDR1 MNHEY, CDR2 SVGAGI. The CDR3 extends over 11 amino acids. Deletions cut 6 bases from V and 7 bases from J, with 9 bases between. The CDR3 here is CASSSLRTQYF. CDR3 in DNA: TGTGCCAGCAGCTCCCTCAGGACCCAGTACTTC.

The genes are TRBV11-2 and TRBJ2-5; 10 positions match TRBD2. Unmatched junction bases numbered 3, after V lost 5 bases and J lost 3 bases. This CDR3 region has 14 residues. Germline-derived CDR1 and CDR2 are SGHAT and FQNNGV. The chain's CDR3 is CASSPSGGEETQYF. CDR3 bases: TGTGCCAGCAGCCCAAGCGGGGGGGAAGAGACCCAGTACTTC.

The V gene is TRBV29-1, the J gene TRBJ2-1, with D perhaps given as TRBD1 or TRBD2 (6 bases each). Deletions cut 4 bases from V and 6 bases from J, with 13 bases between. This CDR3 is built from 13 residues. The germline V gene has CDR1 SQVTM and CDR2 ANQGSEA. The CDR3 protein is CSVVIGGPNEQFF. The CDR3 nucleotides read TGCAGCGTTGTTATTGGGGGGCCCAATGAGCAGTTCTTC.

This clone was counted once. The chain recombines TRBV27 with TRBJ1-6; 10 bases match TRBD1. V lost 3 bases to trimming and J lost 7 bases; unmatched junction nucleotides: 3. CDR3 length: 15 amino acids. CDR1 and CDR2 (germline): MNHEY, SMNVEV (reference sequence). The CDR3 loop reads CASSFGDRGNSPLHF. DNA of the CDR3: TGTGCCAGCAGTTTTGGGGACAGGGGAAATTCACCCCTCCACTTT.

This clone is a singleton in its sample. The CDR3 nucleotides are TGTGCCAGCACTGCAGGACAGGGAAGGTACGAGCAGTACTTC. It codes for CASTAGQGRYEQYF. The rearrangement joins TRBV7-2 to TRBJ2-7, with 8 bases matching TRBD1. Germline-derived CDR1 and CDR2 are SGHTA and FQGNSA. The CDR3 runs 14 residues. V gave up 7 bases and J gave up 4 bases; unmatched junction bases: 9.

The V and J genes are TRBV7-9 and TRBJ1-3; D is possibly TRBD1 (6 bases). V was trimmed by 4 bases and J by 4 bases, leaving 11 bases between them. The germline V gene has CDR1 SEHNR and CDR2 FQNEAQ (reference sequence). The CDR3 has 14 amino acids. The CDR3 region has the DNA TGTGCCAGCAGCTCCTCGGACAGAGGAAACACCATATATTTT. Protein sequence: CASSSSDRGNTIYF.

This sequence joins TRBV9 and TRBJ1-2; D is uncertain. The CDR3 covers 15 residues. V was shortened by 4 bases and J by 0 bases, with 13 bases between the two germline ends. Germline loops: CDR1 SGDLS, CDR2 YYNGEE. For the CDR3, the DNA is TGTGCCAGCAGCCCCCCCGGCTTGGCTAACTATGGCTACACCTTC. Its translation is CASSPPGLANYGYTF. Full variable domain (remainder filled in from reference TRBV9 and TRBJ1-2): DSGVTQTPKHLITATGQRVTLRCSPRSGDLSVYWYQQSLDQGLQFLIQYYNGEERAKGNILERFSAQQFPDLHSELNLSSLELGDSALYFCASSPPGLANYGYTFGSGTRLTVV.

To note about this clone: The same CDR3 is also encoded by other DNA sequences in this sample. The chain couples TRBV5-1 to TRBJ2-7, with a tentative D call TRBD1 (6 bases). Germline values: CDR1 SGHRS, CDR2 YFSETQ. The V and J ends lost 3 bases and 2 bases respectively, with 12 bases between them. The length of the CDR3 is 14 residues. In DNA form, the CDR3 reads TGCGCCAGCAGCTCCCTAACAGGGACCTACGAGCAGTACTTC. Amino acid sequence: CASSSLTGTYEQYF.

The chain couples TRBV30 to TRBJ1-3, with D hard to call. The CDR3 has 13 residues. Trimming pared 3 bases from V and 4 bases from J, leaving 10 bases between. Looked up from germline, CDR1 is GTSNPN and CDR2 is SVGIG (reference sequence). This CDR3 reads CAWRLSLGNTIYF. In nucleotides, the CDR3 is TGTGCCTGGAGGTTGAGCCTAGGAAACACCATATATTTT.

This rearrangement joins TRBV6-5 to TRBJ1-1, with unresolved D. The V gene's germline CDR1 is MNHEY and CDR2 SVGAGI. Trimming removed 8 bases from V and 4 bases from J, with 14 bases in between. CDR3 length: 13 amino acids. The CDR3 nucleotides read TGTGCCAGCTCTCTTTCATGGCTCACTGAAGCTTTCTTT. Translated: CASSLSWLTEAFF.

The chain joins TRBV18 to TRBJ1-2, with D perhaps matching TRBD1 (5 bases). The CDR3 extends over 15 amino acids. Germline-derived CDR1 and CDR2 are KGHSH and LQKENI. V gave up 8 bases and J gave up 0 bases, with 16 bases separating them. CDR3 in amino acids: CASQTQGSANYGYTF. CDR3 in DNA: TGTGCCAGCCAAACGCAGGGTTCAGCTAACTATGGCTACACCTTC.

The rearrangement joins TRBV6-1 to TRBJ1-2; D gene ambiguous. Looked up from germline, CDR1 is MNHNS and CDR2 is SASEGT. CDR3 length: 13 amino acids. Deletions cut 1 base from V and 4 bases from J, with 7 bases between. CDR3 amino acids: CASSEVHSYGYTF. The CDR3 DNA is TGTGCCAGCAGTGAAGTGCACAGCTATGGCTACACCTTC.

This clone was recorded only once. The chain couples TRBV2 to TRBJ2-3; D is unclear. The CDR3 is made up of 12 amino acids. Germline CDR1 SNHLY, CDR2 FYNNEI. V was clipped by 6 bases and J by 7 bases, with 11 bases between them. The CDR3: CASRYTENTQYF. The CDR3 DNA reads TGTGCCAGCAGGTATACAGAGAATACGCAGTATTTT.

The V call is TRBV25-1, the J call TRBJ2-2, with a possible D match to TRBD2 (6 bases). Germline V CDR1 and CDR2: MGHDK, SYGVNS. The CDR3 contains 16 residues. Trimming stripped 1 base from V and 5 bases from J, with 14 bases between. The CDR3 region has the DNA TGTGCCAGCAGTGAATTTGGCGGAGGGAGGACCGGGGAGCTGTTTTTT. It encodes CASSEFGGGRTGELFF.

The chain is built from TRBV9 and TRBJ2-3, with TRBD2 matching over 8 bases. The CDR3 is 16 residues long. The J segment lost 4 bases and the V segment lost 0 bases, leaving 7 bases of the junction unmatched. The germline gives CDR1 SGDLS, CDR2 YYNGEE. This CDR3 is CASSVALNGGADTQYF. The CDR3 nucleotides are TGTGCCAGCAGCGTAGCTCTCAACGGGGGGGCAGATACGCAGTATTTT.

The chain couples TRBV5-6 to TRBJ2-7, with 8 bases aligning to TRBD1. The germline V gene encodes CDR1 SGHDT and CDR2 YYEEEE. The V segment lost 3 bases and the J segment 5 bases; nucleotides outside the gene matches: 10. This CDR3 has 15 residues. CDR3 in amino acids: CASSSGTGKIDEQYF. The DNA for the CDR3 is TGTGCCAGCAGCTCGGGGACAGGAAAGATCGACGAGCAGTACTTC.